The TCR beta chain described here comes from a study of T cells in tumors after PD-1 blockade (dated by TCRdb to about 2019). For context, the study as a whole: Exclusion criteria were prior checkpoint blockade, use of systemic immunosuppressants, or recent radiotherapy or other anti-cancer therapy within 4 weeks. To compare blood and tumor clonotypes, bulk TCR sequencing was performed on nine to ten peripheral blood samples from about five patients. Treatment consisted of either cemiplimab 350 mg every 2 weeks or pembrolizumab 200 mg every 3 weeks. While on anti-PD-1 treatment, some of the patients also continued taking daily vismodegib 150 mg. Clinical response was assessed using RECIST version 1.1. An average of around 100,000 TCR templates (range about 21,000-257,772) and approximately 38,000 unique clonotypes was obtained for peripheral blood samples. Using site-matched tumors from BCC or SCC patients sampled before and after anti-PD-1 therapy, the study carried out paired single-cell RNA and TCR sequencing.

Deep TCRbeta sequencing was performed with the immunoSEQ platform. From the authors' description of their analysis: For further analysis, only productive rearrangements were exported out of the immunoSEQ Analyzer. T cell phenotypes were assigned to bulk TCRbeta clonotypes by matching the clonotypes to single-cell RNA+TCR-seq clones with the same TCRbeta sequence. Using bulk TCR sequencing data, clone enrichment in tumor was calculated by dividing a clone's tumor frequency by the same clone's PBMC frequency. GLIPH was used to sort TCRs into specificity groups, which are clusters of distinct TCRs that likely recognize common antigens through shared CDR3 motifs. The table was pulled from immuneACCESS by TCRdb, which kept in-frame rearrangements only. Such tables lose some clones; where checked, under half of the loss comes from unresolved V genes, and the rest has no known cause. The V and J calls and clone size come from that table; D and trimming were worked out from the DNA. This sample lists 45,000 to 60,000 clones; roughly 80% were detected once. Of the sample, under 5% falls within the top ten clones.

The study at large found these results: The source of novel T cell clones was not identified, and lymphoid organs or rare unexpanded clones within the tumor or the tumor periphery could be included among the possible sources. Roughly 43% of tumor TCR clonotypes were found in blood, and some novel exhausted tumor clones appeared in pre-treatment blood, suggesting peripheral recruitment.

What this sample's time point label stands for: before anti-PD-1 therapy. Genomic DNA extracted from tumor biopsies or peripheral blood was used for bulk TCRbeta sequencing, with input ranging from roughly 616 ng to 6,500 ng. All patients had histologically proven advanced or metastatic basal or squamous cell carcinoma and were poor candidates for surgical resection. The basal cell carcinoma cohort comprised roughly twelve patients, of whom roughly eight had bulk tumor TCR sequencing. CDR1 and CDR2, per the germline V gene, are SGHTA and FQGNSA. V ends up 4 bases short and J 2 bases short, with an unmatched junction base count of 4. The CDR3 numbers 16 residues from cysteine through phenylalanine. The DNA shown is the 48-base CDR3, in frame from base 1. In the case of this clone: There is no known antigen for this receptor. There are no base qualities to consult, and no much larger clone falls within one base.

The rearrangement combines TRBV7-2 with TRBJ2-2, with TRBD2 matching 10 junction bases. Material: PBMCs, obtained before anti-PD-1 treatment. The sequence derives from a human donor with basal cell carcinoma. The CDR3 protein sequence reads: CASSYTSGVNTGELFF. The sequenced DNA: TGTGCCAGCAGCTACACTAGCGGGGTTAACACCGGGGAGCTGTTTTTT.